This passage covers 22 T cell receptor beta chains from one sample sequenced in a study of shared clonotypes between healthy human individuals. The protocol was immunoSEQ multiplex PCR, while the TCRdb copy is restricted to in-frame clones and leaves out a portion. The sample consists of 2 million to 2.5 million clones, 90% to 96% of them appearing once. Sequences were obtained from naive CD4+ T cells sorted from blood. The subset was: CD45RA+ positively selected. Every receptor here comes from a man in his late teens or twenties in good health.

On this clone itself: Other DNA variants within this sample encode the same CDR3. The chain couples TRBV18 to TRBJ2-5; 7 bases line up with TRBD1. The germline V gene encodes CDR1 KGHSH and CDR2 LQKENI. This CDR3 spans 14 amino acids. The V segment lost 4 bases and the J segment 1 base; nucleotides outside the gene matches: 3. The CDR3 region is CASSLRTGQETQYF. CDR3 DNA sequence: TGTGCCAGCTCACTACGGACAGGCCAAGAGACCCAGTACTTC.

The CDR3 region has the DNA TGTGCCAGCAGCTTGGATAGTGAAAAACTGTTTTTT. Encoded protein: CASSLDSEKLFF. V is TRBV5-4 and J is TRBJ1-4, with D unclear. V shed 0 bases and J shed 7 bases, with 4 bases lying between them. This CDR3 spans 12 amino acids. Germline CDR1 SGHNT, CDR2 YYREEE (reference sequence).

This chain uses TRBV5-4 with TRBJ2-7; maybe TRBD2 (5 bases). CDR3 size: 14 residues. The germline gives CDR1 SGHNT, CDR2 YYREEE (reference sequence). V was cut by 5 bases and J by 2 bases, with 14 bases left in between. CDR3 sequence (DNA): TGTGCCAGCAGTATTAGTTTGGAGGCCTACGAGCAGTACTTC. It encodes CASSISLEAYEQYF.

Turning to this clone: This same CDR3 is encoded by further DNA sequences in the sample. The chain's CDR3 is CAWSVQGSGELFF. DNA of the CDR3: TGTGCCTGGAGTGTACAGGGAAGCGGGGAGCTGTTTTTT. The chain has TRBV30 and TRBJ2-2; TRBD1 is a possible D gene (6 bases). V lost 0 bases and J lost 7, with 9 bases in between. The length of the CDR3 is 13 residues. Per germline, CDR1 GTSNPN and CDR2 SVGIG (reference sequence).

Details on this clone: Other DNA sequences from this sample encode an identical CDR3 as well. The chain recombines TRBV6-6 with TRBJ1-3, with D uncertain. The CDR3 covers 13 residues. Trimming took off 0 bases at V and 4 bases at J, with 4 bases between the two ends. Germline V gene sequence: CDR1 MNHNY, CDR2 SVGAGI (reference sequence). The CDR3 sequence is CASSYSTGNTIYF. The CDR3 bases are TGTGCCAGCAGTTACTCGACAGGAAACACCATATATTTT.

The V and J genes are TRBV29-1 and TRBJ2-7; a weak D match, TRBD2 (6 bases). V lost 7 bases and J 0 bases, leaving 19 bases between the germline ends. This CDR3 has 15 residues. Germline-derived CDR1 and CDR2 are SQVTM and ANQGSEA. CDR3: CSAFVAVKSSYEQYF. The CDR3 DNA reads as TGCAGCGCCTTCGTAGCGGTTAAAAGCTCCTACGAGCAGTACTTC.

The CDR3 spells CATSSPARGLVETQYF. CDR3 DNA sequence: TGTGCCACCAGCAGTCCAGCAAGGGGACTAGTTGAGACCCAGTACTTC. The chain combines TRBV15 with TRBJ2-5, with 8 bases matching TRBD2. J lost 5 bases, V lost 3 bases, and 11 bases had no gene match. The CDR3 length is 16 residues. Per germline, CDR1 LNHNV and CDR2 YYDKDF (reference sequence).

The chain links TRBV7-2 to TRBJ2-2; TRBD2 aligns across 13 bases. The CDR3 sequence is 16 residues long. V trimming: 5 bases; J trimming: 5 bases; junction bases outside the gene matches: 5. CDR1 is SGHTA, CDR2 FQGNSA, per germline. The CDR3 spells CASSRTSGSITGELFF. CDR3 bases: TGTGCCAGCAGCCGGACTAGCGGGAGCATAACCGGGGAGCTGTTTTTT. Combining the CDR3 with reference TRBV7-2 and TRBJ2-2 gives the whole variable domain GAGVSQSPSNKVTEKGKDVELRCDPISGHTALYWYRQSLGQGLEFLIYFQGNSAPDKSGLPSDRFSAERTGGSVSTLTIQRTQQEDSAVYLCASSRTSGSITGELFFGEGSRLTVL.

The chain is built from TRBV28 and TRBJ2-2; D is perhaps TRBD1 (5 bases). Trimming left V 8 bases short and J 0 bases short, with 7 bases between. This CDR3 spans 13 amino acids. CDR1 and CDR2 from the germline V gene are MDHEN and SYDVKM. The CDR3 here is CASQGANTGELFF. The CDR3 nucleotides read TGTGCCAGCCAGGGCGCGAACACCGGGGAGCTGTTTTTT.

V and J are TRBV5-5 and TRBJ2-7; either TRBD1 or TRBD2 may supply D (5 bases each). Germline V CDR1 and CDR2: SGHKS, YYEKEE (reference sequence). The CDR3 consists of 16 residues. The V gene lost 3 bases and the J gene lost 5 bases, with 21 bases spanning the gap. CDR3 coding DNA: TGTGCCAGCAGCTCACCGGGGCGTCCGCTCGGGGACGAGCAGTACTTC. Its protein is CASSSPGRPLGDEQYF.

This clone appeared many times. V and J are TRBV5-8 and TRBJ2-7; TRBD2 matches 8 bases. This CDR3 has 13 amino acids. Germline CDR1 and CDR2: SGHTS and YDEGEE. Unmatched junction bases numbered 7, after V lost 4 bases and J lost 7 bases. CDR3 protein: CASSLSGSREQYF. The CDR3 bases are TGTGCCAGCAGCCTCAGCGGGAGCAGGGAGCAGTACTTC.

V gene TRBV11-2 combines with J gene TRBJ2-5, with 7 bases lining up with TRBD2. The germline V gene encodes CDR1 SGHAT and CDR2 FQNNGV. The CDR3 contains 15 residues. With V trimmed by 5 bases and J by 2 bases, 8 bases remained unmatched. CDR3 residues: CASSLFGLDQETQYF. In nucleotides, the CDR3 is TGTGCCAGCAGCCTCTTTGGACTAGATCAAGAGACCCAGTACTTC.

The chain is built from TRBV7-2 and TRBJ1-2, with D unclear. The CDR3 has 13 amino acids. V dropped 3 bases and J dropped 4 bases, with 9 bases sitting between them. Germline V gives CDR1 SGHTA, CDR2 FQGNSA. The CDR3 is CASSFPRTYGYTF. CDR3 bases: TGTGCCAGCAGCTTCCCCAGGACCTATGGCTACACCTTC. The variable domain in full, with the rest retrieved from reference TRBV7-2 and TRBJ1-2, is GAGVSQSPSNKVTEKGKDVELRCDPISGHTALYWYRQSLGQGLEFLIYFQGNSAPDKSGLPSDRFSAERTGGSVSTLTIQRTQQEDSAVYLCASSFPRTYGYTFGSGTRLTVV.

This sequence joins TRBV19 and TRBJ1-3; D is perhaps TRBD1 (6 bases). Germline CDR1 is LNHDA and CDR2 is SQIVND (reference sequence). V lost 9 bases to trimming and J lost 2 bases, with 14 bases between them. CDR3 length equals 14 residues. The CDR3 coding sequence is TGTGCCAGCCAAGAAACAGGGCCTGGAAACACCATATATTTT. This gives the protein CASQETGPGNTIYF.

As to this clone: This specimen includes other DNA sequences encoding the same CDR3. The chain couples TRBV11-1 to TRBJ1-6; TRBD1 aligns across 8 bases. Germline V lookup: CDR1 SGHAT, CDR2 FQDESV (reference sequence). The CDR3 length is 14 residues. Trimming cost V 1 base and J 7 bases; bases outside gene matches: 0. DNA for the CDR3: TGTGCCAGCAGCTTAGGACAGGGGAATTCACCCCTCCACTTT. Residues: CASSLGQGNSPLHF. Based on the CDR3 plus reference TRBV11-1 and TRBJ1-6, the full variable domain is EAEVAQSPRYKITEKSQAVAFWCDPISGHATLYWYRQILGQGPELLVQFQDESVVDDSQLPKDRFSAERLKGVDSTLKIQPAELGDSAMYLCASSLGQGNSPLHFGNGTRLTVT.

This clone was seen a single time. The sample contains more than one DNA sequence encoding this CDR3. This chain joins TRBV19 and TRBJ2-7; 8 bases align to TRBD1. Germline-derived CDR1 and CDR2 are LNHDA and SQIVND (reference sequence). The CDR3 runs to 14 residues. The ends lost 3 bases at V and 0 bases at J; junction bases unmatched: 1. The CDR3 region is CASSIGQGSYEQYF. The CDR3 DNA sequence: TGTGCCAGTAGTATCGGACAGGGCTCCTACGAGCAGTACTTC. The full variable domain, its missing parts supplied by reference TRBV19 and TRBJ2-7, is DGGITQSPKYLFRKEGQNVTLSCEQNLNHDAMYWYRQDPGQGLRLIYYSQIVNDFQKGDIAEGYSVSREKKESFPLTVTSAQKNPTAFYLCASSIGQGSYEQYFGPGTRLTVT.

The rearrangement uses TRBV30 and TRBJ2-3; D gene unclear. Trimming cost V 2 bases and J 0 bases, with 9 bases left between them. CDR1 and CDR2 from the germline V gene are GTSNPN and SVGIG (reference sequence). The CDR3 contains 14 residues. The CDR3 here is CAWSLGSSTDTQYF. The CDR3, as DNA: TGTGCCTGGAGTTTGGGCTCTAGCACAGATACGCAGTATTTT.

This sequence joins TRBV20-1 and TRBJ1-2; D is perhaps TRBD1 (6 bases). Germline lookup yields CDR1 DFQATT and CDR2 SNEGSKA (reference sequence). Trimming pared 6 bases from V and 2 bases from J, leaving 7 bases between. The CDR3 is 11 amino acids. CDR3 in amino acids: CSAGQNYGYTF. In nucleotides, the CDR3 is TGCAGTGCCGGACAGAACTATGGCTACACCTTC.

This rearrangement joins TRBV7-9 to TRBJ1-4, with 7 bases aligning to TRBD1. The CDR3 consists of 16 residues. After removal of 4 bases from V and 8 bases from J, the junction contained 13 bases not matched to a gene. Germline V lookup: CDR1 SEHNR, CDR2 FQNEAQ (reference sequence). The CDR3 DNA reads as TGTGCCAGCAGCTCCCGCATCGGGACAGACGAGGAAAAACTGTTTTTT. Translating it yields CASSSRIGTDEEKLFF.

The rearrangement uses TRBV2 and TRBJ1-5, with 7 bases lining up with TRBD1. This CDR3 has 15 residues. V shed 6 bases, J shed 0 bases, and the junction held 5 bases outside the gene matches. Germline assignment: CDR1 SNHLY and CDR2 FYNNEI. CDR3 in amino acids: CASRAEGASNQPQHF. In DNA, the CDR3 is TGTGCCAGCAGGGCCGAGGGGGCTAGCAATCAGCCCCAGCATTTT. The variable domain in full, with the rest retrieved from reference TRBV2 and TRBJ1-5, is EPEVTQTPSHQVTQMGQEVILRCVPISNHLYFYWYRQILGQKVEFLVSFYNNEISEKSEIFDDQFSVERPDGSNFTLKIRSTKLEDSAMYFCASRAEGASNQPQHFGDGTRLSIL.

The V call is TRBV5-6, the J call TRBJ1-2; D unclear. The V gene's germline CDR1 is SGHDT and CDR2 YYEEEE. The CDR3 runs to 13 residues. V shed 2 bases and J shed 3 bases, with 8 bases lying between them. The CDR3 is CASSFGGDYGYTF. The CDR3, as DNA: TGTGCCAGCAGCTTCGGCGGTGACTATGGCTACACCTTC.

On this clone: This same CDR3 is encoded by further DNA sequences in the sample. This sequence joins TRBV18 and TRBJ2-7; the match to TRBD2 covers 10 bases. CDR1 and CDR2 (germline): KGHSH, LQKENI. The CDR3 length is 14 residues. The V and J ends lost 4 bases and 2 bases, in that order; junction bases with no gene match: 2. The CDR3 loop is CASSLAGGTYEQYF. The CDR3, as DNA: TGTGCCAGCTCACTAGCGGGAGGTACCTACGAGCAGTACTTC.